This TCR beta chain is drawn from a study of OX40 agonist ivuxolimab in advanced cancers. This clone was observed once. The data were produced by immunoSEQ multiplex PCR, yet TCRdb's version contains in-frame clones alone and is incomplete. The table lists about 86,000 clones, about 90% of them singletons. The clonotype was recovered from an adult with an advanced solid tumor such as melanoma, head and neck, liver or kidney cancer. The material was CD4+ or CD8+ T cells sorted from blood, obtained in a trial of the OX40 agonist ivuxolimab.

The CDR3 sequence is CAWSVASGGAAQYF. Here the CDR3 DNA reads TGTGCCTGGAGTGTCGCTAGCGGGGGAGCGGCCCAGTACTTC. The chain combines TRBV30 with TRBJ2-5; TRBD2 matches 10 bases. This CDR3 has 14 amino acids. After removal of 0 bases from V and 9 bases from J, the junction contained 7 bases not matched to a gene. Germline assignment: CDR1 GTSNPN and CDR2 SVGIG (reference sequence).